A single sample is the source of the 10 T cell receptor beta chains below, sequenced in a study of T cell changes during pregnancy in multiple sclerosis. Profiling relied on immunoSEQ multiplex PCR, and the TCRdb table lists in-frame clones only, not all of them. The sample holds 93,000 or so clones, about 90% seen once. The sequenced sample was peripheral blood, obtained after pregnancy. The receptors originated from a female donor with multiple sclerosis, enrolled in a pregnancy study.

This clone came up a few times. The chain links TRBV9 to TRBJ1-3; 7 bases are shared with TRBD1. CDR1 and CDR2 from the germline V gene are SGDLS and YYNGEE. The CDR3 runs 15 residues. V gave up 0 bases and J gave up 4 bases; unmatched junction bases: 4. CDR3 in DNA: TGTGCCAGCAGCGTAGTAGGGGGCGCGGGAAACACCATATATTTT. It encodes CASSVVGGAGNTIYF.

This sequence joins TRBV5-1 and TRBJ2-4, with D hard to call. The CDR3 covers 15 residues. The V and J ends lost 0 bases and 0 bases respectively, with 7 bases between them. In germline, CDR1 is SGHRS, CDR2 YFSETQ. The CDR3 DNA reads as TGCGCCAGCAGCTTGGAAGCCCTAGCCAAAAACATTCAGTACTTC. Translation: CASSLEALAKNIQYF.

The chain combines TRBV7-2 with TRBJ2-7; 7 bases agree with TRBD2. CDR3 length equals 13 residues. The germline gives CDR1 SGHTA, CDR2 FQGNSA. Trimming cost V 1 base and J 3 bases; bases outside gene matches: 0. CDR3 region: CASSLGGGYEQYF. The DNA for the CDR3 is TGTGCCAGCAGCTTAGGGGGGGGCTACGAGCAGTACTTC.

The chain is built from TRBV7-7 and TRBJ2-5, with D possibly TRBD2 on 6 matching bases. V lost 1 base and J lost 2, with 11 bases in between. Germline CDR1 is SSHAT and CDR2 is FNYEAQ (reference sequence). This CDR3 region has 15 residues. CDR3 sequence reads: CASSLGRGVQETQYF. CDR3 nucleotides: TGTGCCAGCAGCTTAGGGCGGGGAGTACAAGAGACCCAGTACTTC.

A word on this clone: Other DNA sequences from this sample encode an identical CDR3 as well. The chain links TRBV5-5 to TRBJ1-6, with TRBD1 matching over 9 bases. Unmatched junction bases numbered 2, after V lost 3 bases and J lost 7 bases. From germline, CDR1 is SGHKS and CDR2 YYEKEE (reference sequence). The CDR3 has 14 amino acids. The CDR3 loop is CASSSDRGNSPLHF. For the CDR3, the DNA is TGTGCCAGCAGCTCCGACAGGGGGAATTCACCCCTCCACTTT. Based on the CDR3 plus reference TRBV5-5 and TRBJ1-6, the full variable domain is DAGVTQSPTHLIKTRGQQVTLRCSPISGHKSVSWYQQVLGQGPQFIFQYYEKEERGRGNFPDRFSARQFPNYSSELNVNALLLGDSALYLCASSSDRGNSPLHFGNGTRLTVT.

This rearrangement joins TRBV25-1 to TRBJ2-5; D might be TRBD1 (6 bases). V was cut by 6 bases and J by 1 base, with 15 bases left in between. Germline CDR1 is MGHDK and CDR2 is SYGVNS. This CDR3 contains 15 residues. The chain's CDR3 is CASSGFAGAQETQYF. The CDR3 DNA is TGTGCCAGCAGCGGATTCGCAGGGGCCCAAGAGACCCAGTACTTC.

The rearrangement uses TRBV4-1 and TRBJ1-4; D remains ambiguous. With 4 bases removed from V and 6 bases from J, the gap between germline ends came to 6 bases. CDR1 MGHRA and CDR2 YSYEKL come from the germline V gene. CDR3 length equals 12 residues. The CDR3 sequence: CASSPGDEKLFF. DNA of the CDR3: TGCGCCAGCAGCCCCGGGGATGAAAAACTGTTTTTT.

The rearrangement links TRBV10-3 to TRBJ1-1; a weak D match, TRBD1 (6 bases). This CDR3 is built from 14 residues. Trimming shortened V by 0 bases and J by 1 base, and 6 bases separated the two germline ends. In germline, CDR1 is ENHRY, CDR2 SYGVKD. CDR3 DNA sequence: TGTGCCATCAGTGAGTCGACAGGGAACACTGAAGCTTTCTTT. Translating it yields CAISESTGNTEAFF.

The gene calls are TRBV12-5 and TRBJ2-1; TRBD2 agrees at 7 bases. The ends lost 6 bases at V and 3 bases at J; junction bases unmatched: 5. This CDR3 is 14 amino acids long. Germline-derived CDR1 and CDR2 are LGHNT and FRNRAP. DNA of the CDR3: TGTGCTAGTGGCCGGGAGGCAAACTACAATGAGCAGTTCTTC. Residues: CASGREANYNEQFF.

This rearrangement joins TRBV11-2 to TRBJ1-2; D is uncertain. V lost 1 base, J lost 6 bases, and 21 bases lay in between. CDR3 length: 17 residues. Germline V gene lookup returns CDR1 SGHAT and CDR2 FQNNGV. The CDR3 here is CASSLVSQMARGNGYTF. The CDR3 DNA is TGTGCCAGCAGCTTAGTTTCCCAAATGGCCCGCGGCAATGGCTACACCTTC.